This T cell receptor (beta chain) was documented in a study of T cell clones after liver transplantation (dated by TCRdb to about 2019). Concerning the study at large: ITN030ST, the source of the samples, was a randomized trial that attempted immunosuppression withdrawal within 2 years of liver transplantation. Donor-reactive T cell clones were identified by TCRbeta sequencing following a pre-transplant mixed lymphocyte reaction and were subsequently tracked in post-transplant blood. Third party-reactive TCRbeta sequences were also identified from pre-transplant MLRs to serve as an antigen-independent comparator for donor-reactive sequences. Three of the eight recipients were HCV-positive; the others were transplanted for non-autoimmune, non-viral indications. No induction therapy was given to the subjects, and standard immunosuppression was administered until randomization at 12-24 months post-transplant. Tolerance was defined as complete immunosuppression withdrawal for at least one year with no rise in liver enzymes beyond twice the upper limit of normal. Blood samples were taken pre-transplant, pre-randomization before withdrawal, and post-randomization after full withdrawal or failed withdrawal. A cohort of 8 liver transplant recipients was studied, of whom 3 were classified as tolerant and 5 as non-tolerant. Beyond this particular receptor, the publication reports: Because no allograft tissue specimens were available, donor-reactive T cells may have migrated into the graft instead of being deleted. A significant post-transplant decrease in circulating donor-reactive CD4 TCRbeta sequences was observed in 5 of 8 subjects, irrespective of tolerance or HCV status. In a couple of subjects, low numbers of available donor cells limited the measurable donor-reactive repertoire. Conclusions were preliminary, limited by small, heterogeneous patient numbers and non-standardized post-transplant time points. When repertoire turnover was taken into account, detection of donor-reactive sequences was significantly reduced in 7 of 8 subjects for CD4 and in 8 of 8 subjects for CD8. The decline in donor-reactive sequences exceeded the decline in third party-reactive sequences, suggesting partial antigen-specific deletion that was unrelated to withdrawal success.

Trimming at the junction amounts to 0 bases on V and 4 bases on J, and the germline ends lie 9 bases apart. The CDR1 and CDR2 encoded by the germline V gene are KGHSY and FQNENV. From the cysteine through the phenylalanine, the CDR3 covers 15 amino acids. Only CDR3 DNA remains: 45 bases, in frame from the first base. About this clone: Its antigen is still unknown. Base quality data are lacking; no much larger clone is found one base away.

Using immunoSEQ, frozen genomic DNA was subjected to high-throughput TCRbeta CDR3 sequencing, a process that included PCR amplification, mapping, bias correction and internal controls. On the authors' methods: Only productive rearrangements were retained, and each unique TCRbeta sequence was defined by its CDR3 nucleotide sequence together with its V and J gene. Donor-reactive sequences required at least 5-fold expansion in CFSE-low cells versus unstimulated pre-transplant cells and at least 0.01% frequency. Minimum frequency thresholds were set for each subject on the basis of the unstimulated sample with the lowest template count, so that a detection power of at least 90% was ensured. Repertoire turnover was measured by Jensen-Shannon divergence between the top 1000 TCRbeta sequences post- and pre-transplant. Two-sided Fisher's exact tests were used to test for changes in how often donor-reactive sequences were detected. The table comes from immuneACCESS by way of TCRdb, which keeps in-frame sequences with V and J called. Part of the clones is missing from these tables; in studies checked, under half for an unresolved V gene and the rest for unknown reasons. V and J calls and clone size are as listed in that table; D and trimming were resolved from the DNA. Here the sample has 70,000 to 80,000 clones; over 85% occur a single time. Approximately 2.4% of the sample comes from the top ten.

The time point label on this specimen signifies: pre-transplant. Unstimulated PBMCs, after thawing, were stained for CD3, CD4 and CD8 and then FACS-sorted into CD3+CD4+ and CD3+CD8+ populations. All 8 studied subjects were randomized to immunosuppression withdrawal. The Qiagen DNeasy Blood and Tissue Kit was used for genomic DNA isolation. The sequence came from a human donor who received a liver transplant. This specimen consisted of CD4+ T cells from blood, obtained before liver transplant. Recombination joined TRBV16 with TRBJ2-2; the D gene lacks a confident call. The DNA reads TGTGCCAGCAGCCAATCTAAGGGCGGCACCGGGGAGCTGTTTTTT. This yields the protein CASSQSKGGTGELFF.